These 19 T cell receptor beta chains were sequenced from one sample in a study of blood T cells in healthy people across ages. With a J-beta primer mix and a sample-barcoded 5' primer, a second PCR ran 7 to 11 cycles. TCRdb fed the 5' RACE reads into MiXCR, producing one record per CDR3 protein. The sample includes about 680,000 distinct CDR3 sequences, 49% seen only once; the top ten take around a third. The material sequenced was blood. The receptors stem from a woman aged 60-70 years in good health.

The chain uses TRBV28 and TRBJ2-1, with D tentatively TRBD2 (7 bases). V was trimmed by 3 bases and J by 6 bases, leaving 15 bases between them. In germline, CDR1 is MDHEN, CDR2 SYDVKM. This CDR3 spans 15 amino acids. CDR3 residues: CASSLGGGLLNEQFF. DNA of the CDR3: TGTGCCAGCAGTTTGGGAGGGGGACTACTCAATGAGCAGTTCTTC.

This clonotype showed up just a few times. The chain employs TRBV20-1 and TRBJ2-5, with D maybe TRBD1 (6 bases). This CDR3 spans 14 amino acids. The V end was cut by 0 bases, the J end by 5 bases, with 13 bases between. The germline gives CDR1 DFQATT, CDR2 SNEGSKA (reference sequence). In DNA, the CDR3 is TGCAGTGCTAGAGAACGGACAGCTCGCGAGACCCAGTACTTC. Amino acid sequence: CSARERTARETQYF.

This clonotype was recorded many times. The rearrangement links TRBV7-2 to TRBJ1-6, with D tentatively TRBD1 (6 bases). The CDR3 loop spans 15 amino acids. V lost 5 bases and J lost 6, with 14 bases in between. In germline, CDR1 is SGHTA, CDR2 FQGNSA. The CDR3 bases are TGTGCCAGCAGCCCAGGACAGCTAGTTAATTCACCCCTCCACTTT. Residues: CASSPGQLVNSPLHF.

This rearrangement joins TRBV19 to TRBJ2-1; TRBD2 matches at 13 bases. Germline V gene lookup returns CDR1 LNHDA and CDR2 SQIVND (reference sequence). The CDR3 consists of 13 residues. V trimming: 6 bases; J trimming: 9 bases; junction bases outside the gene matches: 2. The CDR3 coding sequence is TGTGCCAGTAGCGGACTAGCGGGAGTTGAGCAGTTCTTC. Translated: CASSGLAGVEQFF. The complete variable domain, with remaining parts taken from reference TRBV19 and TRBJ2-1, reads DGGITQSPKYLFRKEGQNVTLSCEQNLNHDAMYWYRQDPGQGLRLIYYSQIVNDFQKGDIAEGYSVSREKKESFPLTVTSAQKNPTAFYLCASSGLAGVEQFFGPGTRLTVL.

The chain recombines TRBV7-9 with TRBJ1-2; 8 nucleotides match TRBD1. Germline CDR1 is SEHNR and CDR2 is FQNEAQ (reference sequence). Trimming cost V 6 bases and J 7 bases; bases outside gene matches: 10. The CDR3 covers 14 residues. CDR3 bases: TGTGCCAGCAGTCAGACAGGGGACGTTGGTGGCTACACCTTC. Translating it yields CASSQTGDVGGYTF.

This clonotype was recorded once. The CDR3 sequence: CASSEDLKEQYF. The CDR3 coding sequence is TGTGCCAGCAGTGAAGACCTAAAGGAGCAGTACTTC. This chain links TRBV6-1 with TRBJ2-4; unclear D gene. Trimming took 1 base from V and 13 from J, leaving 11 bases between them. The CDR3 is 12 amino acids. Germline assignment: CDR1 MNHNS and CDR2 SASEGT.

The chain's CDR3 is CASRQGLNTEAFF. CDR3 DNA: TGCGCCAGCAGACAGGGATTGAACACTGAAGCTTTCTTT. This rearrangement joins TRBV5-1 to TRBJ1-1; weak D call: TRBD1 (6 bases). The CDR3 is made up of 13 amino acids. V lost 5 bases to trimming and J lost 0 bases, with 8 bases between them. Germline-derived CDR1 and CDR2 are SGHRS and YFSETQ. Full variable domain (missing parts from reference TRBV5-1 and TRBJ1-1): KAGVTQTPRYLIKTRGQQVTLSCSPISGHRSVSWYQQTPGQGLQFLFEYFSETQRNKGNFPGRFSGRQFSNSRSEMNVSTLELGDSALYLCASRQGLNTEAFFGQGTRLTVV.

In the case of this clonotype: The germline gene is not matched at one end of the junction; a read error may be the cause. The chain carries TRBV20-1 and TRBJ2-4; 8 positions match TRBD2. The end of the DNA aligns better with TRBJ2-7, so the J call may be wrong. Per the germline V gene, CDR1 is DFQATT and CDR2 is SNEGSKA (reference sequence). This CDR3 spans 16 amino acids. The CDR3 spells CSAGEGGSGKSYEQYF. DNA for the CDR3: TGCAGTGCTGGAGAAGGCGGTAGCGGGAAGTCTTACGAGCAGTACTTC.

This clonotype was detected only a few times. CDR3 region: CASSSRGHDGSKPYGYTF. CDR3 DNA: TGTGCCAGCAGTTCGCGAGGCCATGACGGCTCAAAACCCTATGGCTACACCTTC. The chain carries TRBV27 and TRBJ1-2; no firm D call. This CDR3 spans 18 amino acids. V shed 4 bases and J shed 4 bases, with 25 bases lying between them. CDR1 is MNHEY and CDR2 is SMNVEV in the germline V gene (reference sequence).

The chain combines TRBV12-5 with TRBJ2-5, with 7 bases lining up with TRBD1. The trim removed 7 bases at V and 2 bases at J, leaving 16 bases unmatched. This CDR3 spans 17 amino acids. Germline CDR1 is LGHNT and CDR2 is FRNRAP. This CDR3 is CASAHGAPGQKQETQYF. For the CDR3, the DNA is TGTGCTAGTGCCCATGGGGCCCCGGGACAGAAACAAGAGACCCAGTACTTC.

This clonotype was seen only a few times. V gene TRBV5-1 combines with J gene TRBJ2-5, with unresolved D. V was clipped by 1 base and J by 5 bases, with 9 bases between them. The length of the CDR3 is 13 residues. In germline, CDR1 is SGHRS, CDR2 YFSETQ. The CDR3 spells CASSLSTLETQYF. In nucleotides, the CDR3 is TGCGCCAGCAGCTTGTCGACGCTTGAGACCCAGTACTTC.

The rearrangement uses TRBV29-1 and TRBJ2-5; 10 positions agree with TRBD2. V shed 4 bases, J shed 7 bases, and the junction held 9 bases outside the gene matches. CDR3 length equals 14 residues. In germline, CDR1 is SQVTM, CDR2 ANQGSEA. In DNA form, the CDR3 reads TGCAGCGTTGCGGCTAGCGGGAGCTCCGGGACCCAGTACTTC. Amino acid sequence: CSVAASGSSGTQYF.

The table lists this clonotype with a few counts. J is TRBJ1-5 and V is TRBV27; perhaps TRBD1 as D (5 bases). The ends were cut back, 11 bases at V and 6 bases at J, with 14 bases in the middle. Germline V gives CDR1 MNHEY, CDR2 SMNVEV (reference sequence). The CDR3 runs to 12 residues. The CDR3 DNA follows: TGTGCCTCGGGAGGGGTCTCTCAGCCCCAGCATTTT. Protein sequence: CASGGVSQPQHF.

This clonotype has only a few counts. V gene TRBV3-1 combines with J gene TRBJ1-2; a possible D gene is TRBD1 (6 bases). The V and J ends lost 4 bases and 7 bases respectively, with 13 bases between them. Germline V gene lookup returns CDR1 LGHDT and CDR2 YNNKEL (reference sequence). This CDR3 has 13 residues. The CDR3 spells CASSPPGQIGYTF. The CDR3 nucleotides read TGTGCCAGCAGCCCCCCCGGACAGATTGGCTACACCTTC.

V is TRBV7-6 and J is TRBJ2-4; 7 nucleotides line up with TRBD2. The J call is doubtful: the DNA matches TRBJ2-7 better. CDR3 length: 16 residues. The V gene's germline CDR1 is SGHVS and CDR2 FNYEAQ. CDR3 sequence (DNA): TGTGCCAGCAGCTTAGGGGGAGGACTAGATTTGGACGAGCAGTACTTC. It specifies CASSLGGGLDLDEQYF.

This rearrangement joins TRBV6-2 or TRBV6-3 to TRBJ1-2, with D uncertain. From germline, CDR1 is MNHEY and CDR2 SVGEGT. This CDR3 region has 13 residues. Trimming removed 5 bases at V and 6 bases at J, with 13 bases between. The CDR3 loop is CASSDLVGNGYTF. The CDR3 nucleotides are TGTGCCAGCAGTGACCTGGTAGGGAATGGCTACACCTTC.

This clonotype was seen only a few times. This chain joins TRBV29-1 and TRBJ2-5, with D unclear. Germline CDR1 reads SQVTM; CDR2 reads ANQGSEA. CDR3 size: 12 residues. V was trimmed by 7 bases and J by 2 bases, leaving 11 bases between them. This CDR3 reads CSAGNLQETQYF. CDR3 bases: TGCAGCGCGGGCAACCTACAAGAGACCCAGTACTTC.

This clonotype was detected a few times. CDR3 loop: CASSQDGQFGEQFF. CDR3 bases: TGCGCCAGCAGCCAAGATGGGCAGTTTGGTGAGCAGTTCTTC. The V call is TRBV4-3, the J call TRBJ2-1; no definite D call. The CDR3 has 14 amino acids. V lost 0 bases and J 9 bases, leaving 12 bases between the germline ends. The germline gives CDR1 LGHNA, CDR2 YSLEER.

At least ten counts were recorded for this clonotype. The chain joins TRBV6-5 to TRBJ2-1; TRBD2 agrees at 13 bases. V trimming: 7 bases; J trimming: 9 bases; junction bases outside the gene matches: 9. Germline values: CDR1 MNHEY, CDR2 SVGAGI. The CDR3 has 15 residues. The DNA for the CDR3 is TGTGCCAGCAATAAAGGACTAGCGGGAGTCGGTGAGCAGTTCTTC. It codes for CASNKGLAGVGEQFF.